This TCR beta chain was documented in a study of blood T cells in healthy people across ages. Overall study: Capture by template switching was about one barcoded beta molecule per two T cells.

The CDR3 sequence is 15 residues long. Per the germline V gene, CDR1 is DFQATT and CDR2 is SNEGSKA (reference sequence). Trimming removed 6 bases at V and 7 bases at J, with 23 bases between. It was with a sample-barcoded 5' primer and a J-beta primer mix that a second PCR of roughly 7 to 12 cycles was run. One entry per CDR3 protein results from TCRdb running MiXCR on the 5' RACE reads. The sample comprises hundreds of thousands of distinct CDR3 sequences, roughly 64% of which are singletons, and approximately 20% rests with the top ten. General study results and limits: Naive CD4+ cells and diversity were both higher in long-lived donors than in aged donors.

As regards this clonotype: Its antigen is undetermined.

The chain links TRBV20-1 to TRBJ2-3; D might be TRBD2 (5 bases). The sequenced sample consisted of blood. This TCR came from a man aged 30 to 45 in good health. For the CDR3, the DNA is TGCAGTGCCCCAGTCGCCGCGGGCCGACCATATACGCAGTATTTT. This codes for CSAPVAAGRPYTQYF.